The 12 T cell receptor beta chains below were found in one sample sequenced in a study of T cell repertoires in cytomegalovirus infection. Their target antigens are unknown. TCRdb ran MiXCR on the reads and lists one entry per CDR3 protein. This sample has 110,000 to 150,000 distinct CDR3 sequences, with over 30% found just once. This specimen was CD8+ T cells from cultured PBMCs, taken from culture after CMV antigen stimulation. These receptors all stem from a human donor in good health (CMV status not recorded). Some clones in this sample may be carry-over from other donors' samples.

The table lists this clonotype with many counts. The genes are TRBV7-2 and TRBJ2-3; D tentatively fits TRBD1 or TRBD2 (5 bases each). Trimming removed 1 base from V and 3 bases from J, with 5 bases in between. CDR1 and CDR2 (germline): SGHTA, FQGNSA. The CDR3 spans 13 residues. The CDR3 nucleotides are TGTGCCAGCAGCTTAGGGGGGACAGATACGCAGTATTTT. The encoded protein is CASSLGGTDTQYF. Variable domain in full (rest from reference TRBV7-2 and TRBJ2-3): GAGVSQSPSNKVTEKGKDVELRCDPISGHTALYWYRQSLGQGLEFLIYFQGNSAPDKSGLPSDRFSAERTGGSVSTLTIQRTQQEDSAVYLCASSLGGTDTQYFGPGTRLTVL.

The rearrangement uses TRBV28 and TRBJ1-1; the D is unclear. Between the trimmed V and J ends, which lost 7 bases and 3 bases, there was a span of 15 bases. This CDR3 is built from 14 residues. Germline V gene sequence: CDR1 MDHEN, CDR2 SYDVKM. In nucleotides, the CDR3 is TGTGCCAGCACCTTGAGACACCCGGACACTGAAGCTTTCTTT. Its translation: CASTLRHPDTEAFF. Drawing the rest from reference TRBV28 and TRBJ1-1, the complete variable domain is DVKVTQSSRYLVKRTGEKVFLECVQDMDHENMFWYRQDPGLGLRLIYFSYDVKMKEKGDIPEGYSVSREKKERFSLILESASTNQTSMYLCASTLRHPDTEAFFGQGTRLTVV.

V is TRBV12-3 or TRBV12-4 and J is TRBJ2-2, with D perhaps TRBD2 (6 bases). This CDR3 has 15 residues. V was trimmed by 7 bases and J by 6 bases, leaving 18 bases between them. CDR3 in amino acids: CASTSGWRESGELFF. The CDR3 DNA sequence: TGTGCCAGCACCTCAGGGTGGAGGGAGTCCGGGGAGCTGTTTTTT.

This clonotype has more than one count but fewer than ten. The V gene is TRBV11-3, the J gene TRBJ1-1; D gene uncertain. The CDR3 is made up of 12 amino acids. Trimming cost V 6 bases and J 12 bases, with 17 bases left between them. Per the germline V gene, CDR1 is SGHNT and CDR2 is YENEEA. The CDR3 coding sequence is TGTGCCAGCAGTACCGCGGGCACCGAGACTTTCTTT. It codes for CASSTAGTETFF.

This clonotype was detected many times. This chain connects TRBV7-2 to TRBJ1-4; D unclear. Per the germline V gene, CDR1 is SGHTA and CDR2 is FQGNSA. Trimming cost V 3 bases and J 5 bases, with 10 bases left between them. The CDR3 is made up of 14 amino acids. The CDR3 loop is CASSLADFNEKLFF. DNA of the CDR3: TGTGCCAGCAGCTTGGCAGATTTCAATGAAAAACTGTTTTTT.

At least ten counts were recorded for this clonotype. As DNA, the CDR3 is TGTGCCAGCAGTTATCGGGCAGGAGGCTATGGCTACACCTTC. Translated, it gives CASSYRAGGYGYTF. The rearrangement links TRBV6-5 to TRBJ1-2, with unresolved D. Deletions cut 3 bases from V and 4 bases from J, with 12 bases between. This CDR3 spans 14 amino acids. Germline CDR1 MNHEY, CDR2 SVGAGI.

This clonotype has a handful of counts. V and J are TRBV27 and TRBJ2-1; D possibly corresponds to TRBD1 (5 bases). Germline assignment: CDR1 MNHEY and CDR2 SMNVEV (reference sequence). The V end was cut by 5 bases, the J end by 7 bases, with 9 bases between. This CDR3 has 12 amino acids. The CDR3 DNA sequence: TGTGCCAGCAGTCCAGACAGTAATGAGCAGTTCTTC. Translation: CASSPDSNEQFF.

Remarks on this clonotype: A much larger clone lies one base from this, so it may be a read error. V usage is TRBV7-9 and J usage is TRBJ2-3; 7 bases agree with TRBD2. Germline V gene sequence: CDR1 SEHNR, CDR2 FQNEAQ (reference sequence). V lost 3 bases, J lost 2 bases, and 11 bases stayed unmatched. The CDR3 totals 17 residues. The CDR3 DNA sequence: TGTGCCAGCAGCTTCCGATCCGGGCGGGGGTACACAGATACGCAGTATTTT. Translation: CASSFRSGRGYTDTQYF. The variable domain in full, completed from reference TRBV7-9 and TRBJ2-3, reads DTGVSQNPRHKITKRGQNVTFRCDPISEHNRLYWYRQTLGQGPEFLTYFQNEAQLEKSRLLSDRFSAERPKGSFSTLEIQRTEQGDSAMYLCASSFRSGRGYTDTQYFGPGTRLTVL.

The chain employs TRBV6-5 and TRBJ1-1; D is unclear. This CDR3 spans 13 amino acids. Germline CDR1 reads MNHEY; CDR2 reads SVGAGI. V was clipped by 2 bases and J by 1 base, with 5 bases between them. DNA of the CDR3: TGTGCCAGCAGTTACAGCCAGAACACTGAAGCTTTCTTT. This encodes CASSYSQNTEAFF.

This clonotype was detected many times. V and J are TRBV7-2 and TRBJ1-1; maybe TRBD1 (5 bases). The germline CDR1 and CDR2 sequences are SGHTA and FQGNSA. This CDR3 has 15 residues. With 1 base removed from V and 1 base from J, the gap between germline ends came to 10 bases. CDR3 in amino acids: CASSLGGQGNTEAFF. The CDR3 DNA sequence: TGTGCCAGCAGCTTAGGTGGACAAGGGAACACTGAAGCTTTCTTT.

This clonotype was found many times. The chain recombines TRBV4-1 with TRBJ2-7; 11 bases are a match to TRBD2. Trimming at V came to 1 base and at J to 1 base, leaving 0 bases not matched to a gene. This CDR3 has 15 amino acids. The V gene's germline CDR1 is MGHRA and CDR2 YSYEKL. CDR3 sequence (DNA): TGCGCCAGCAGCCAAGGACTAGCGGGGTCCTACGAGCAGTACTTC. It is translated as CASSQGLAGSYEQYF.

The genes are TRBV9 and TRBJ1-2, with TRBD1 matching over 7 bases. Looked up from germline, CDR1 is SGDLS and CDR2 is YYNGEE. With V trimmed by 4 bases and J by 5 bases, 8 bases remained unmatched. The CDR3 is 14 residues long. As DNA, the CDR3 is TGTGCCAGCAGCCCGGGACAGTTCGGTTATGGCTACACCTTC. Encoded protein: CASSPGQFGYGYTF.